This T cell receptor (beta chain) was identified in a study of CD4 T cells in relation to SARS-CoV-2 and coronaviruses. Unexposed donor CD4+ T cells date from about 2011-2019, before the COVID-19 pandemic. The cells were cultured for under twelve days before CD4+ T cells were isolated. Testing used SARS-CoV-2 S/N and four cold-coronavirus spikes on unexposed-donor CD4+ T cells, cells permitting. As to this clone: Its antigen is as yet unknown.

Germline CDR1 SGHAT, CDR2 FQNNGV. The CDR3 runs to 15 residues. V dropped 10 bases and J dropped 1 base, with 14 bases sitting between them. TCRdb's copy holds only in-frame clones and misses some; the assay was immunoSEQ multiplex PCR. Among 25,000 to 35,000 clones listed, less than 85% were seen once. This receptor was obtained from a human donor in good health. The sample comprised CD4+ T cells from PBMCs, cultured in vitro. This chain connects TRBV11-2 to TRBJ2-6; possible D gene TRBD2, 5 bases. In DNA form, the CDR3 reads TGTGCCACGGGCGGGTTACCTTCTGGGGCCAACGTCCTGACTTTC. This codes for CATGGLPSGANVLTF.